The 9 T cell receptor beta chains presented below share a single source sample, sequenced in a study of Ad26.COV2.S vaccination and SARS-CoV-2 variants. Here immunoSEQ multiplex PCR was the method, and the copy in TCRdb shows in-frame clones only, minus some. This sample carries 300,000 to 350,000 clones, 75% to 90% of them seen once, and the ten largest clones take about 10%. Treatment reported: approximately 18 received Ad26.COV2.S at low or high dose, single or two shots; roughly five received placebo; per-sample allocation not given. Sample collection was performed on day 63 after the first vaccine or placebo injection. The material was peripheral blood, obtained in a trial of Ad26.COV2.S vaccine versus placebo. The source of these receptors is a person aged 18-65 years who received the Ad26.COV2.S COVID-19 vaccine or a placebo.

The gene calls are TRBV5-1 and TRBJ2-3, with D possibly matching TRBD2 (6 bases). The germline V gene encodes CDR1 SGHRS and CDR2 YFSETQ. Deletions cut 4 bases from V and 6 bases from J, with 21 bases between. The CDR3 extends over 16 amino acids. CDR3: CASSRGTAGFVDTQYF. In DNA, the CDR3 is TGCGCCAGCAGCCGGGGGACGGCCGGTTTTGTCGATACGCAGTATTTT.

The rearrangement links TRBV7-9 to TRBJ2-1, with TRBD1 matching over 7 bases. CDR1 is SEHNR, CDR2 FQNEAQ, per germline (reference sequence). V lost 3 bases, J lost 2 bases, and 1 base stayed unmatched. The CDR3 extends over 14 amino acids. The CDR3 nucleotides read TGTGCCAGCAGCTTGGGACAGACCTACAATGAGCAGTTCTTC. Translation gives CASSLGQTYNEQFF.

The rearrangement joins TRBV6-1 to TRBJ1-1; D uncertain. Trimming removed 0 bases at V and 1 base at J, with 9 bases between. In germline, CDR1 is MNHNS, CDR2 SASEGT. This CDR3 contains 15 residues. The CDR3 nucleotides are TGTGCCAGCAGTGAAGCAGGCGCGAGGAACACTGAAGCTTTCTTT. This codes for CASSEAGARNTEAFF.

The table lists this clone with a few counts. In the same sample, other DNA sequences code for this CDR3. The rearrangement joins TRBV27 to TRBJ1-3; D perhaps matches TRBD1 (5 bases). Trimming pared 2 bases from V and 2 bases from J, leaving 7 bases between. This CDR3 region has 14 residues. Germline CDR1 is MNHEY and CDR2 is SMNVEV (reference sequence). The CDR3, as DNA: TGTGCCAGCAGTTTAGGGGGAACTGGAAACACCATATATTTT. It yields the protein CASSLGGTGNTIYF.

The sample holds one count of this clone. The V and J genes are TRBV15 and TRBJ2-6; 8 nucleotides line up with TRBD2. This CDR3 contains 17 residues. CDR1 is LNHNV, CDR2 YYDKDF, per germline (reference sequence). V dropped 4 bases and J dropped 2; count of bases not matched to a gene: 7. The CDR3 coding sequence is TGTGCCACCAGCACCCCGGGGGGGATCCCTGGGGCCAACGTCCTGACTTTC. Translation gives CATSTPGGIPGANVLTF.

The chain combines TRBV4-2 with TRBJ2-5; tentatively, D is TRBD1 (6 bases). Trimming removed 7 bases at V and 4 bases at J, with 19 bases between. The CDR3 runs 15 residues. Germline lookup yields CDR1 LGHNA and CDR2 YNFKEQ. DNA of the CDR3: TGTGCCAGCACCCTACGCGCAGGGGCGGGAGAGACCCAGTACTTC. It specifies CASTLRAGAGETQYF.

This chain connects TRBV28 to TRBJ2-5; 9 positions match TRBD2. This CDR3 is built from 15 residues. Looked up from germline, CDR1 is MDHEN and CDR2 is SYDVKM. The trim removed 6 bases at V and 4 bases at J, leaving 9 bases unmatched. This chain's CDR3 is CASRPSGVGGETQYF. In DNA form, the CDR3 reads TGTGCCAGCAGACCTAGCGGGGTAGGAGGAGAGACCCAGTACTTC.

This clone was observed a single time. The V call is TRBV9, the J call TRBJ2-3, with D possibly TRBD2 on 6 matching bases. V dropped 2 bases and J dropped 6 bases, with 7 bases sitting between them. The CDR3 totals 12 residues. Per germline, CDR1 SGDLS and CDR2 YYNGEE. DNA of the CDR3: TGTGCCAGCAGCGTCCGGGGGGATACGCAGTATTTT. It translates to CASSVRGDTQYF.

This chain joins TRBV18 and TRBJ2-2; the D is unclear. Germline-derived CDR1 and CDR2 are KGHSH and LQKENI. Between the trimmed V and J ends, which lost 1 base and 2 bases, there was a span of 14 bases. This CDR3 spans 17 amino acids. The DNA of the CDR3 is TGTGCCAGCTCACCACGGGGTCCTAATCTAAACACCGGGGAGCTGTTTTTT. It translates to CASSPRGPNLNTGELFF.